This T cell receptor (beta chain) was obtained from a study of PD-1 blockade in classical Hodgkin lymphoma (dated by TCRdb to between 2020 and 2021). With regard to the full study: Nivolumab dosing was 3 mg/kg intravenously every 2 weeks, continuing until either disease progression or unacceptable toxicity. A peripheral blood immune signature of response to PD-1 blockade in classical Hodgkin lymphoma was defined using TCR beta sequencing and CyTOF.

According to the study, the label for this sample's time point signals: cycle 4 day 1 (C4D1), after five to seven weeks of nivolumab. Relapse after autologous stem cell transplantation had occurred in all trial patients, and cohorts A, B and C were distinguished by prior brentuximab vedotin exposure. Using a Miltenyi CD4+ T cell isolation kit, CD4+ T cells were purified from thawed PBMCs through magnetic negative selection. The trial cohort included roughly 60 patients with relapsed/refractory classical Hodgkin lymphoma, and each patient had a best overall response of complete response, partial response or progressive disease. In the multi-cohort phase II CheckMate 205 trial, trial patients received single-agent nivolumab. An independent review committee assessed best overall response using the 2007 International Working Group response criteria. Trial PBMCs were collected immediately before nivolumab initiation (C1D1) and during therapy at cycle 2 day 1 and cycle 4 day 1. After peripheral blood was drawn into 8 mL Vacutainer Cell Preparation Tubes, PBMCs were isolated by centrifugation and then cryopreserved. Purified CD4+ and CD8+ fractions were generated only in cases for which an additional PBMC sample was available. Magnetically labelled cells were depleted on LS columns in a quadroMACS separator, and the flow-through was collected as the purified fraction.

Genomic DNA was isolated using the Qiagen DNeasy kit from unsorted PBMCs as well as from negatively selected CD4+ and CD8+ fractions. TCR beta CDR3 regions were subjected to amplification by immunoSEQ multiplex PCR with primers that anneal to V and J segments. Amplification bias was minimized using a synthetic immune receptor repertoire, and residual bias was removed computationally after sequencing. Processing in the source paper ran as follows. Repertoire diversity was quantified as the Shannon entropy index using custom Python scripts. Unsorted, CD4+ and CD8+ repertoires were analyzed separately, except for combined analyses in which CD4+ and CD8+ sequences were merged in silico. A clone was considered expanded if an increase in frequency of at least 2-fold after treatment relative to C1D1 was found, and a pseudocount of 0.5 was applied to clones undetected at baseline. Clones with 0 or 1 copy at C1D1 were classified as singleton clones, and clones with 2 or more copies were classified as non-singleton clones. By matching protein sequences in sorted samples from the same patient, clones expanded in unsorted samples were annotated as CD4+, CD8+ or unknown. Wilcoxon tests were applied to paired samples to test diversity changes from C1D1 to C4D1. The table comes from immuneACCESS by way of TCRdb, which keeps in-frame sequences with V and J called. Part of the clones is missing from these tables; in studies checked, under half for an unresolved V gene and the rest for unknown reasons. The V and J calls and clone size were taken over from that table, and D and trimming were inferred from the DNA. The sample table records tens of thousands of clones; 65% to 90% of these occur just once. The ten largest clonotypes hold over 3% of the sample.

As to this clone: Its antigen is not yet known. Within one base of it there is no much larger clone, and no base qualities were kept.

The full study reports these points: Baseline TCR diversity was reported as lower in newly diagnosed patients than in healthy donors, and lower still in relapsed/refractory patients. Only a single clinical trial cohort was studied, and what caused the repertoire differences, possibly disease activity or prior therapy, remained undefined. By C4D1, a significant rise was seen in CD4+ TCR diversity but not in CD8+ TCR diversity (p=0.0027 vs p=0.16), and the rise was most apparent among complete responders (p=0.02). Diversity was lower in patients who began nivolumab less than 1 year after ASCT, so these patients were left out of later analyses to avoid confounding by immune reconstitution. Among trial patients, those achieving complete response had baseline diversity similar to that of newly diagnosed patients, while diversity was significantly lower in partial responders and progressors.

V has 5 bases trimmed and J has 6 bases trimmed; junction bases matching no gene number 10. Based on the germline V gene, the CDR1 and CDR2 sequences are SGHVS and FQNEAQ. Inclusive of the bounding cysteine and phenylalanine, the CDR3 is 14 residues long. The retained sequence is limited to the CDR3, 42 bases, with the frame set at the first base. The input for sequencing was CD4+ T cells from blood, taken before the fourth cycle of nivolumab. The rearranged segments are TRBV7-8 and TRBJ2-7, and 7 junction bases match TRBD1. This clonotype was sampled from a human donor with classical Hodgkin lymphoma. The DNA sequence is given as TGTGCCAGCAGCCCCTCGGGACAGTGGGCCGAGCAGTACTTC. Its product reads: CASSPSGQWAEQYF.